These T cell receptor beta chains were read from a single sample in a study of graft-versus-host responses after intestinal transplantation. This table comes from immunoSEQ multiplex PCR, and its TCRdb copy is limited to in-frame clones, with some not included. The sample has roughly 100,000 clones, 93% seen once. These receptors have no known antigen. This material consisted of unstimulated CD8+ T cells sorted from spleen or lymph node cells, taken before intestinal transplant. Every receptor here comes from a human donor who received an intestinal transplant. Both conserved end residues are part of each CDR3. D genes are given only for firm matches. Size is omitted from some rows. Given values are once, few, many or a class for expanded clones.

abundance | d_gene | j_gene | v_gene | CDR3aa | CDR3nt
NA | NA | TRBJ2-3 | TRBV5-4 | CASSSPSPDTQYF | TGTGCCAGCAGCTCCCCGTCGCCAGATACGCAGTATTTT
NA | NA | TRBJ2-7 | TRBV6-5 | CASSLGESSYEQYF | TGTGCCAGCAGTTTGGGGGAGTCCTCCTACGAGCAGTACTTC
NA | TRBD2 | TRBJ2-7 | TRBV5-6 | CASSWGTSTAYEQYF | TGTGCCAGCAGCTGGGGGACTAGCACCGCCTACGAGCAGTACTTC
NA | NA | TRBJ2-7 | TRBV21-1 | CAREGGRGLYEQYF | TGTGCCCGGGAGGGAGGCAGGGGGCTCTACGAGCAGTACTTC
NA | TRBD2 | TRBJ2-7 | TRBV11-3 | CASSLLRGAGGLVEQYF | TGTGCCAGCAGCTTATTAAGGGGAGCGGGGGGATTGGTCGAGCAGTACTTC
NA | NA | TRBJ2-7 | TRBV13 | CASSPRSYEQYF | TGTGCCAGCAGCCCACGTTCCTACGAGCAGTACTTC
NA | NA | TRBJ1-1 | TRBV4-1 | CASSLPKGTEAFF | TGCGCCAGCAGCCTCCCGAAGGGTACTGAAGCTTTCTTT
NA | TRBD2 | TRBJ2-5 | TRBV9 | CASSVGTSGGGETQYF | TGTGCCAGCAGCGTAGGGACTAGCGGGGGGGGAGAGACCCAGTACTTC
NA | NA | TRBJ2-7 | TRBV5-1 | CASKGDADYEQYF | TGCGCCAGCAAAGGGGACGCAGACTACGAGCAGTACTTC
NA | TRBD2 | TRBJ2-7 | TRBV5-1 | CASSLGGGADEQYF | TGCGCCAGCAGCTTGGGCGGGGGGGCTGACGAGCAGTACTTC
NA | TRBD2 | TRBJ2-3 | TRBV11-3 | CASSSGGYDTDTQYF | TGTGCCAGCAGCTCCGGGGGGTACGACACAGATACGCAGTATTTT
NA | NA | TRBJ1-5 | TRBV7-9 | CASSTTSQRSNQPQHF | TGTGCCAGCAGCACAACCTCTCAGCGGAGCAATCAGCCCCAGCATTTT
NA | NA | TRBJ2-7 | TRBV4-1 | CASSPHTGTAVYEQYF | TGCGCCAGCAGTCCCCATACCGGGACCGCAGTCTACGAGCAGTACTTC
NA | NA | TRBJ2-1 | TRBV7-3 | CASSLVEWGNEQFF | TGTGCCAGCAGCTTGGTAGAGTGGGGCAATGAGCAGTTCTTC
NA | NA | TRBJ2-7 | TRBV27 | CASSLQGQHYYEQYF | TGTGCCAGCAGTTTACAGGGCCAACACTACTACGAGCAGTACTTC
NA | NA | TRBJ1-1 | TRBV2 | CASSYPTGINTEAFF | TGTGCCAGCAGTTATCCGACAGGTATTAACACTGAAGCTTTCTTT
NA | NA | TRBJ2-1 | TRBV4-1 | CASSHPGQPYNEQFF | TGCGCCAGCAGCCATCCGGGACAACCATACAATGAGCAGTTCTTC
NA | NA | TRBJ1-2 | TRBV12-5 | CAGPRREFSSGYTF | TGTGCTGGGCCCCGCAGGGAGTTTTCCTCTGGCTACACCTTC
NA | NA | TRBJ2-2 | TRBV14 | CASSQSQTGELFF | TGTGCCAGCAGCCAATCGCAAACCGGGGAGCTGTTTTTT
NA | NA | TRBJ2-1 | TRBV5-1 | CASSPRYEGYNEQFF | TGCGCCAGCAGCCCACGGTACGAAGGTTACAATGAGCAGTTCTTC
few | NA | TRBJ2-1 | TRBV6-6 | CASSYGNEQFF | TGTGCCAGCAGTTACGGTAATGAGCAGTTCTTC
NA | NA | TRBJ2-7 | TRBV11-2 | CASSFGTPYEQYF | TGTGCCAGCAGCTTCGGGACTCCCTACGAGCAGTACTTC
NA | NA | TRBJ1-6 | TRBV30 | CAWTGLGQGHSPLHF | TGTGCCTGGACAGGGCTGGGGCAGGGTCACTCACCCCTCCACTTT
NA | NA | TRBJ2-1 | TRBV29-1 | CSVEGLLGSSYNEQFF | TGCAGCGTTGAAGGGTTATTGGGGAGCTCCTACAATGAGCAGTTCTTC
NA | NA | TRBJ2-7 | TRBV25-1 | CASSDSLYEQYF | TGTGCCAGCTCCGACAGTCTCTACGAGCAGTACTTC
NA | NA | TRBJ2-7 | TRBV7-9 | CASSPARGFTYEQYF | TGTGCCAGCAGCCCGGCCCGGGGCTTCACTTACGAGCAGTACTTC
once | TRBD1 | TRBJ1-2 | TRBV10-3 | CAITPGGYGYTF | TGTGCCATCACTCCAGGGGGTTACGGCTACACCTTC
NA | TRBD1 | TRBJ2-7 | TRBV11-2 | CASSSGVDRGSYEQYF | TGTGCCAGCAGCTCGGGCGTGGACAGGGGGTCCTACGAGCAGTACTTC
NA | NA | TRBJ2-7 | TRBV27 | CASSTGGVVYEQYF | TGTGCCAGCAGTACCGGAGGGGTAGTCTACGAGCAGTACTTC
NA | TRBD2 | TRBJ2-7 | TRBV6-6 | CASSHLSGGQSEQYF | TGTGCCAGCAGCCACCTCAGCGGGGGGCAGAGCGAGCAGTACTTC
few | NA | TRBJ1-2 | TRBV5-1 | CASSLEAGVVGYTF | TGCGCCAGCAGCTTGGAAGCAGGGGTTGTTGGCTACACCTTC
NA | NA | TRBJ1-1 | TRBV12-5 | CACSPVTGRLRAFF | TGTGCTTGCTCCCCCGTGACAGGCCGTCTTAGGGCTTTCTTT